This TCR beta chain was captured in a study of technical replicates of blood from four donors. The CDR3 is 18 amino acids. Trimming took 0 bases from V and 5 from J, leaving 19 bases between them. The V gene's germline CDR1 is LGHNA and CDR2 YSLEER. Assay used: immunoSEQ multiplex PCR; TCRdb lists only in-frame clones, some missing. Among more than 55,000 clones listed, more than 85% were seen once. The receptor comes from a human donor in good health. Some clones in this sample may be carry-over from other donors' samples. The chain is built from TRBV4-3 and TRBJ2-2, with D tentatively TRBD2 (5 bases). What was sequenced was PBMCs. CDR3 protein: CASSQERSAAGLTGELFF. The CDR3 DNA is TGCGCCAGCAGCCAAGAGCGGTCGGCCGCCGGACTGACCGGGGAGCTGTTTTTT.